Below are 29 T cell receptor beta chains sequenced from a single sample in a study of a mutant IDH1 vaccine in newly diagnosed glioma. The data were produced by immunoSEQ multiplex PCR, yet TCRdb's version contains in-frame clones alone and is incomplete. The sample carries tens of thousands of clones, around 78% recorded once. No antigen has been identified for these receptors. The time point here: week 5, during vaccination. Mutant IDH1 20-mer peptide, at 300 ug, made up each vaccine dose, with topical imiquimod. This material consisted of PBMCs, taken from a glioma patient whose treatment included an IDH1 peptide vaccine. The receptors were sampled from a woman in her thirties or forties with glioma.

The chain combines TRBV19 with TRBJ1-2; 7 bases agree with TRBD1. V lost 7 bases, J lost 2 bases, and 16 bases stayed unmatched. The CDR3 is made up of 17 amino acids. Germline assignment: CDR1 LNHDA and CDR2 SQIVND (reference sequence). CDR3 loop: CASTFGDPGQQNYGYTF. The CDR3 DNA is TGTGCCAGTACCTTTGGGGACCCGGGACAGCAGAACTATGGCTACACCTTC.

This chain uses TRBV4-1 with TRBJ1-6, with 8 bases fitting TRBD1. After removal of 0 bases from V and 8 bases from J, the junction contained 3 bases not matched to a gene. The CDR3 is made up of 15 amino acids. Germline CDR1 is MGHRA and CDR2 is YSYEKL. Here the CDR3 DNA reads TGCGCCAGCAGCCAAGATTCGGACAGGGATTCACCCCTCCACTTT. Translated, it gives CASSQDSDRDSPLHF.

In this sample, this clone turned up once. The rearrangement links TRBV7-9 to TRBJ2-2; no clear D gene. V shed 5 bases and J shed 7 bases, with 11 bases lying between them. Germline CDR1 reads SEHNR; CDR2 reads FQNEAQ (reference sequence). This CDR3 comprises 13 residues. The chain's CDR3 is CASSTPNDGELFF. As DNA, the CDR3 is TGTGCCAGCAGCACCCCTAACGACGGGGAGCTGTTTTTT.

This chain links TRBV5-1 with TRBJ2-7; weak D call: TRBD2 (5 bases). The CDR3 extends over 14 amino acids. V lost 1 base and J 2 bases, leaving 10 bases between the germline ends. Germline V gene sequence: CDR1 SGHRS, CDR2 YFSETQ. The CDR3 DNA reads as TGCGCCAGCAGCTTGAGGACGGAGGCCTACGAGCAGTACTTC. Encoded protein: CASSLRTEAYEQYF. Looking up the rest from reference TRBV5-1 and TRBJ2-7 gives the full variable domain: KAGVTQTPRYLIKTRGQQVTLSCSPISGHRSVSWYQQTPGQGLQFLFEYFSETQRNKGNFPGRFSGRQFSNSRSEMNVSTLELGDSALYLCASSLRTEAYEQYFGPGTRLTVT.

CDR3: CASSLSLAGVTTDTQYF. The CDR3 nucleotides are TGTGCCAGCAGTTTAAGTCTTGCGGGGGTTACCACAGATACGCAGTATTTT. The chain couples TRBV27 to TRBJ2-3, with TRBD2 identical over 7 bases. This CDR3 comprises 17 residues. With V trimmed by 2 bases and J by 2 bases, 10 bases remained unmatched. CDR1 MNHEY and CDR2 SMNVEV come from the germline V gene (reference sequence).

The chain carries TRBV29-1 and TRBJ1-1, with a possible D match to TRBD1 (6 bases). The CDR3 runs 10 residues. CDR1 is SQVTM and CDR2 is ANQGSEA in the germline V gene. In DNA, the CDR3 is TGCAACCTTTGGGGGGGGGCAGCTTTCTTT. Its protein product is CNLWGGAAFF.

This chain connects TRBV6-6 to TRBJ2-7; 7 bases match TRBD1. This CDR3 region has 13 residues. V was pared by 7 bases and J by 2 bases, with 5 bases of the junction left unmatched. Germline assignment: CDR1 MNHNY and CDR2 SVGAGI (reference sequence). The CDR3 spells CASIRGTAYEQYF. The CDR3 coding sequence is TGTGCCAGCATAAGGGGGACAGCCTACGAGCAGTACTTC.

This sequence joins TRBV2 and TRBJ1-4, with a possible D match to TRBD1 (6 bases). CDR1 is SNHLY and CDR2 is FYNNEI in the germline V gene. The CDR3 consists of 12 residues. The V and J ends lost 4 bases and 7 bases respectively, with 7 bases between them. The CDR3 nucleotides are TGTGCCAGCAGTGGGACAGTTGAAAAACTGTTTTTT. Translating gives CASSGTVEKLFF.

The rearrangement links TRBV25-1 to TRBJ1-1; 10 nucleotides align to TRBD1. After removal of 4 bases from V and 0 bases from J, the junction contained 5 bases not matched to a gene. Germline CDR1 and CDR2: MGHDK and SYGVNS. The CDR3 length is 16 residues. CDR3: CASSGGQGQVNTEAFF. DNA of the CDR3: TGTGCCAGCAGTGGGGGACAGGGGCAGGTGAACACTGAAGCTTTCTTT.

The chain's CDR3 is CASSQTGSAGNTIYF. CDR3 nucleotide sequence: TGTGCCAGCAGCCAAACAGGGAGCGCTGGAAACACCATATATTTT. V usage is TRBV5-4 and J usage is TRBJ1-3; perhaps TRBD1 as D (6 bases). Trimming took 4 bases from V and 2 from J, leaving 13 bases between them. This CDR3 contains 15 residues. Germline CDR1 is SGHNT and CDR2 is YYREEE (reference sequence).

This rearrangement joins TRBV30 to TRBJ1-4; D call uncertain. V was trimmed by 8 bases and J by 5 bases, leaving 21 bases between them. Germline V CDR1 and CDR2: GTSNPN, SVGIG (reference sequence). This CDR3 is 15 amino acids long. The CDR3, as DNA: TGTGCCCGGATCCCTGGTTGGCCTCGAAATGAAAAACTGTTTTTT. Encoded protein: CARIPGWPRNEKLFF.

The chain employs TRBV7-9 and TRBJ2-7, with 13 bases aligning to TRBD2. V gave up 0 bases and J gave up 10 bases; unmatched junction bases: 6. CDR1 and CDR2 from the germline V gene are SEHNR and FQNEAQ (reference sequence). The CDR3 covers 15 residues. The CDR3 DNA reads TGTGCCAGCAGCTTAGCGGGGACTAGCGGGGAAAAACAGTACTTC. It specifies CASSLAGTSGEKQYF. The complete variable domain, with remaining parts taken from reference TRBV7-9 and TRBJ2-7, reads DTGVSQNPRHKITKRGQNVTFRCDPISEHNRLYWYRQTLGQGPEFLTYFQNEAQLEKSRLLSDRFSAERPKGSFSTLEIQRTEQGDSAMYLCASSLAGTSGEKQYFGPGTRLTVT.

This chain's CDR3 is CASSPRSLAVSTDTQYF. CDR3 nucleotide sequence: TGCGCCAGCAGCCCAAGAAGCCTAGCGGTGAGCACAGATACGCAGTATTTT. The gene calls are TRBV4-1 and TRBJ2-3; 7 bases fit TRBD2. The CDR3 is made up of 17 amino acids. V shed 4 bases and J 0 bases; nucleotides not matched to a gene: 10. The germline CDR1 and CDR2 sequences are MGHRA and YSYEKL.

The CDR3: CASSEPQNSPLHF. CDR3 sequence (DNA): TGCGCCAGCAGCGAGCCACAGAATTCACCCCTCCACTTT. The chain employs TRBV5-1 and TRBJ1-6; D not resolved. Trimming took 4 bases from V and 7 from J, leaving 9 bases between them. Germline lookup yields CDR1 SGHRS and CDR2 YFSETQ. The CDR3 spans 13 residues.

The genes are TRBV5-4 and TRBJ2-5, with 11 bases fitting TRBD1. The tail of the sequence fits TRBJ2-7 better, so the J call may be wrong. Germline V gives CDR1 SGHNT, CDR2 YYREEE (reference sequence). This CDR3 spans 19 amino acids. The CDR3 is CASSGGQGDQKLSSYEQYF. The DNA of the CDR3 is TGTGCCAGCAGCGGGGGACAGGGGGACCAAAAACTTAGCTCCTACGAGCAGTACTTC.

There are a few counts of this clone. The gene calls are TRBV30 and TRBJ1-5; D is unclear. V lost 2 bases and J 4 bases, leaving 9 bases between the germline ends. Germline values: CDR1 GTSNPN, CDR2 SVGIG (reference sequence). This CDR3 contains 13 residues. This CDR3 is CAWSSYGNQPQHF. The CDR3 nucleotides are TGTGCCTGGAGTAGCTACGGGAATCAGCCCCAGCATTTT.

V usage is TRBV7-2 and J usage is TRBJ1-5; 10 bases fit TRBD1. V was clipped by 4 bases and J by 6 bases; unmatched bases: 6. There are 15 residues in the CDR3. Germline loops: CDR1 SGHTA, CDR2 FQGNSA. DNA for the CDR3: TGTGCCAGCAGCTCAATTGGACAGGGGGGTCAGCCCCAGCATTTT. It specifies CASSSIGQGGQPQHF.

The chain recombines TRBV7-2 with TRBJ2-1; 7 bases line up with TRBD2. The CDR3 sequence is 12 residues long. The V segment lost 5 bases and the J segment 10 bases; nucleotides outside the gene matches: 5. Germline lookup yields CDR1 SGHTA and CDR2 FQGNSA. CDR3 in amino acids: CASSAYSGEQFF. CDR3 in DNA: TGTGCCAGCAGCGCCTATAGCGGGGAGCAGTTCTTC.

The V and J genes are TRBV5-1 and TRBJ1-1; TRBD1 matches at 7 bases. Germline-derived CDR1 and CDR2 are SGHRS and YFSETQ. After removal of 4 bases from V and 7 bases from J, the junction contained 10 bases not matched to a gene. The CDR3 totals 14 residues. The CDR3 DNA is TGCGCCAGCAGCATGGACAGGCCGAATGTTGAAGCTTTCTTT. Translating gives CASSMDRPNVEAFF.

This chain joins TRBV4-2 and TRBJ2-4; D is possibly TRBD1 (6 bases). Germline assignment: CDR1 LGHNA and CDR2 YNFKEQ. CDR3 length: 19 residues. V shed 3 bases and J shed 0 bases, with 21 bases lying between them. CDR3 sequence (DNA): TGTGCCAGCAGCCAGTACCCCGCCGGACAGCCTCTAGCCAAAAACATTCAGTACTTC. Its translation: CASSQYPAGQPLAKNIQYF.

The genes are TRBV2 and TRBJ1-2; the D gene is possibly TRBD1 (5 bases). The CDR3 sequence is 17 residues long. The germline V gene has CDR1 SNHLY and CDR2 FYNNEI. V lost 7 bases and J 5 bases, leaving 26 bases between the germline ends. The CDR3 DNA reads TGTGCCAGCACCCTCGGTCTTCCTTCTTTTAAGGGGTATGGCTACACCTTC. The encoded protein is CASTLGLPSFKGYGYTF. The whole variable domain, filled in from reference TRBV2 and TRBJ1-2, reads EPEVTQTPSHQVTQMGQEVILRCVPISNHLYFYWYRQILGQKVEFLVSFYNNEISEKSEIFDDQFSVERPDGSNFTLKIRSTKLEDSAMYFCASTLGLPSFKGYGYTFGSGTRLTVV.

The chain employs TRBV5-1 and TRBJ2-2, with D tentatively TRBD1 or TRBD2 (5 bases each). Germline loops: CDR1 SGHRS, CDR2 YFSETQ. This CDR3 is built from 16 residues. V was pared by 1 base and J by 0 bases, with 10 bases between. CDR3 amino acids: CASSLMGRTNTGELFF. In DNA, the CDR3 is TGCGCCAGCAGCTTGATGGGACGGACGAACACCGGGGAGCTGTTTTTT.

This chain connects TRBV9 to TRBJ1-1; TRBD1 might be the D (5 bases). Trimming removed 2 bases at V and 3 bases at J, with 8 bases between. This CDR3 is built from 13 residues. Looked up from germline, CDR1 is SGDLS and CDR2 is YYNGEE. CDR3 sequence: CASSVGVHTEAFF. For the CDR3, the DNA is TGTGCCAGCAGCGTGGGGGTACACACTGAAGCTTTCTTT.

V usage is TRBV18 and J usage is TRBJ1-5; 10 nucleotides align to TRBD1. V lost 5 bases and J lost 3; bases outside the gene matches: 4. The CDR3 totals 15 residues. Germline values: CDR1 KGHSH, CDR2 LQKENI. This CDR3 is CASSTGQGTNQPQHF. Here the CDR3 DNA reads TGTGCCAGCTCAACGGGACAGGGGACCAATCAGCCCCAGCATTTT.

The V and J genes are TRBV5-6 and TRBJ2-7; 7 nucleotides match TRBD2. Germline V gene data show CDR1 as SGHDT and CDR2 as YYEEEE. Losses at the gene ends were 0 bases for V and 9 bases for J; bases not matched to a gene: 15. This CDR3 region has 16 residues. The CDR3 loop is CASSLAMSPGREGQYF. The CDR3 DNA sequence: TGTGCCAGCAGCTTGGCCATGTCTCCAGGGAGGGAAGGGCAGTACTTC.

In regard to this clone: Compared with germline, one end of the junction differs, possibly owing to a read error. The rearrangement joins TRBV7-6 to TRBJ1-5; the D is unclear. The germline CDR1 and CDR2 sequences are SGHVS and FNYEAQ. The CDR3 spans 13 residues. In nucleotides, the CDR3 is TGTGCCAGCAGCCTAGCCCCGAATCAGCCCCAGCATTTT. It codes for CASSLAPNQPQHF.

The chain recombines TRBV7-8 with TRBJ1-2, with TRBD1 matching over 12 bases. Germline assignment: CDR1 SGHVS and CDR2 FQNEAQ. CDR3 length equals 14 residues. The V and J ends lost 5 bases and 8 bases, in that order; junction bases with no gene match: 6. The CDR3 nucleotides are TGTGCCAGCAGCCTGGGACAGGGGGCTGTGGGCTACACCTTC. The encoded protein is CASSLGQGAVGYTF.

The genes are TRBV6-6 and TRBJ2-1, with D tentatively TRBD2 (5 bases). Germline V gene lookup returns CDR1 MNHNY and CDR2 SVGAGI (reference sequence). The CDR3 totals 14 residues. V dropped 0 bases and J dropped 4 bases, with 7 bases sitting between them. The CDR3 spells CASSYSEVYNEQFF. CDR3 coding DNA: TGTGCCAGCAGTTACTCGGAGGTATACAATGAGCAGTTCTTC.

The chain couples TRBV11-2 to TRBJ1-1, with no clear D. Germline CDR1 SGHAT, CDR2 FQNNGV. The V end lost 1 base, the J end lost 1 base, and 13 bases lay between the germline ends. The CDR3 extends over 16 amino acids. CDR3 residues: CASSLVFAARNTEAFF. In DNA, the CDR3 is TGTGCCAGCAGCTTAGTGTTTGCAGCAAGGAACACTGAAGCTTTCTTT.